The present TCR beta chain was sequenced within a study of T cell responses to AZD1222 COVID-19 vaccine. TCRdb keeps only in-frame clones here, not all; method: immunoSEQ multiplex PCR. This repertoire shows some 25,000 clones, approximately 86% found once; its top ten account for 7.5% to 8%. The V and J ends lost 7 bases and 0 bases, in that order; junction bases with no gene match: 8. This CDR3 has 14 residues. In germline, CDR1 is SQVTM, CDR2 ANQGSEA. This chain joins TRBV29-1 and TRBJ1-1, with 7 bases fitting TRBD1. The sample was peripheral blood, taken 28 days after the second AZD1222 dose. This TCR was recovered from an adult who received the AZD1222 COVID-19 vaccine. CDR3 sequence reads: CSADRDAMNTEAFF. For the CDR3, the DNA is TGCAGCGCAGACAGGGACGCCATGAACACTGAAGCTTTCTTT.